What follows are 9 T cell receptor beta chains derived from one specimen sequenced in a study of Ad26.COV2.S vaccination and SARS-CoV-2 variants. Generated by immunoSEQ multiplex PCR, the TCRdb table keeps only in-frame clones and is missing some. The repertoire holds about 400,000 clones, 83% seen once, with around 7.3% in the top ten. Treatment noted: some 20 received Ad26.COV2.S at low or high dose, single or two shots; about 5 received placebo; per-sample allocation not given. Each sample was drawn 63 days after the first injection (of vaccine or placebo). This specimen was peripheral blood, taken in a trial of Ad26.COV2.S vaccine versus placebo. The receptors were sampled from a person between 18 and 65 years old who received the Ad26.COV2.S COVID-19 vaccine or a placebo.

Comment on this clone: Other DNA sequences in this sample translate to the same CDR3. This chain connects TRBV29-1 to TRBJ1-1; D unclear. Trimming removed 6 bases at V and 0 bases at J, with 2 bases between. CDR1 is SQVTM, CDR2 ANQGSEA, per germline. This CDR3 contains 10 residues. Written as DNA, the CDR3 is TGCAGCGTGGTGAACACTGAAGCTTTCTTT. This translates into CSVVNTEAFF.

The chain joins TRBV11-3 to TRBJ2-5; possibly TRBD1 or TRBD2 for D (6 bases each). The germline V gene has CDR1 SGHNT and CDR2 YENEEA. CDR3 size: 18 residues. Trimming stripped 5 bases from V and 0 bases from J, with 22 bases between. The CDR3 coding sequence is TGTGCCAGCAGCCCCGGGTGGGGGGCTGAGTGGAACCAAGAGACCCAGTACTTC. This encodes CASSPGWGAEWNQETQYF.

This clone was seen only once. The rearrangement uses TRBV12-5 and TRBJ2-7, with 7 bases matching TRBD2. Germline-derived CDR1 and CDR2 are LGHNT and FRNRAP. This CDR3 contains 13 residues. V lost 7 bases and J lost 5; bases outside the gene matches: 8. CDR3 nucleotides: TGTGCTAGTGTTGAGGGGAGGGTAGACGAGCAGTACTTC. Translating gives CASVEGRVDEQYF.

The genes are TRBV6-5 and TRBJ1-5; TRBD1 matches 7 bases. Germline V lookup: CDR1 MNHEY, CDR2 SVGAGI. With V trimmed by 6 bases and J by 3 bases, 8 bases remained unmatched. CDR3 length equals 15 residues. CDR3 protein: CASSHLGQFNQPQHF. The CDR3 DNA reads TGTGCCAGCAGCCACCTGGGACAGTTCAATCAGCCCCAGCATTTT.

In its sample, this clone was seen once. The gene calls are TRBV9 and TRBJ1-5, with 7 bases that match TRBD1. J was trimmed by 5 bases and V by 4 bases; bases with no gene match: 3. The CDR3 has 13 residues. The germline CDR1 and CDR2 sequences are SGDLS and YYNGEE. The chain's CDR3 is CASSPTGDQPQHF. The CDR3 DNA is TGTGCCAGCAGCCCTACAGGGGATCAGCCCCAGCATTTT. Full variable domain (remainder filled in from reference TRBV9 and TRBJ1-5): DSGVTQTPKHLITATGQRVTLRCSPRSGDLSVYWYQQSLDQGLQFLIQYYNGEERAKGNILERFSAQQFPDLHSELNLSSLELGDSALYFCASSPTGDQPQHFGDGTRLSIL.

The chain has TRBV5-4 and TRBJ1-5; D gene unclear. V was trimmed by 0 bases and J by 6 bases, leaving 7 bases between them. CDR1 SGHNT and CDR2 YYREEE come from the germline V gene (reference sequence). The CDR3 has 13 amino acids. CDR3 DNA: TGTGCCAGCAGCTTGGACGGGAGTCAGCCCCAGCATTTT. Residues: CASSLDGSQPQHF.

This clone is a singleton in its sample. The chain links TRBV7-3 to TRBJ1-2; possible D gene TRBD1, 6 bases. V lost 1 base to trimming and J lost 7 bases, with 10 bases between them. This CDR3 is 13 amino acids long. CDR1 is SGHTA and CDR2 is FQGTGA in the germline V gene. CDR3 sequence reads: CASSLIGGLGYTF. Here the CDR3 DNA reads TGTGCCAGCAGCTTAATAGGGGGGCTTGGCTACACCTTC.

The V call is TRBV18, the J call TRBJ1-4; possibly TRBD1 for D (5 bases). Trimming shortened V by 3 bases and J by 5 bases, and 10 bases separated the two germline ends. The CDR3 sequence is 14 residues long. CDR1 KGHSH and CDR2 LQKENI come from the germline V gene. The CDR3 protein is CASSPAGPNEKLFF. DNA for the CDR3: TGTGCCAGCTCACCCGCAGGGCCCAATGAAAAACTGTTTTTT.

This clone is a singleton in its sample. CDR3 protein: CASSVWRGNQPQHF. DNA of the CDR3: TGTGCCAGCAGCGTCTGGCGGGGGAATCAGCCCCAGCATTTT. The chain joins TRBV5-8 to TRBJ1-5, with a weak D call TRBD1 (5 bases). Per germline, CDR1 SGHTS and CDR2 YDEGEE. Between the trimmed V and J ends, which lost 4 bases and 4 bases, there was a span of 12 bases. This CDR3 comprises 14 residues. Filled out from reference TRBV5-8 and TRBJ1-5, the complete variable domain reads EAGVTQSPTHLIKTRGQQATLRCSPISGHTSVYWYQQALGLGLQFLLWYDEGEERNRGNFPPRFSGRQFPNYSSELNVNALELEDSALYLCASSVWRGNQPQHFGDGTRLSIL.